This T cell receptor beta chain came from a study of T-cell memory formation after mild COVID-19 (dated by TCRdb to the early 2020s). With regard to the full study: Most TCR sequence clusters were specific to one of the two donors. T-cell clones expanding and contracting after mild COVID-19 in a couple of donors were tracked by longitudinal TCRalpha and TCRbeta repertoire sequencing. Two young, previously healthy adult volunteers, one female and one male, were included in the cohort. What the work shows at the level of the full study, not this receptor alone: SARS-CoV-2 specificity was not confirmed for the second-wave clones peaking on day 37. Some responding clones were detected in pre-infection memory, suggesting pre-existing cross-reactive memory T cells joined the SARS-CoV-2 response. Only two mild cases were covered by the study, and larger cohorts that include severe cases with pre-infection samples were considered necessary. Contracting CD4+ clones were located mainly in the CM and EM memory subsets, whereas CD8+ clones were found to be enriched in EMRA. Clones that contracted from day 15 to 85 showed balanced CD4/CD8 phenotypes, whereas a second wave of clones that expanded from day 15 to 37 leaned towards CD4+.

CDR1 and CDR2 (SGHVS, FNYEAQ) derive from the germline V gene. Trimming leaves V shorter by 5 bases and J shorter by 3 bases, with the junction holding 12 bases beyond the gene matches. The CDR3 measures 16 amino acids from cysteine to phenylalanine. CDR3 DNA is the only sequence kept; it has 48 bases, read in frame from the first base. This clonotype came up a few times. It has no known antigen specificity. No base qualities exist here, and no much larger clone lies one base off it. Ficoll-Paque density gradient centrifugation was used to isolate PBMCs. Sequenced using an Illumina NovaSeq 6000. TCRalpha and TCRbeta cDNA libraries were constructed by 5'RACE with constant-segment primers, with sample barcodes and unique molecular identifiers being introduced. RNA was extracted from every sample with Trizol reagent. Amplification of the libraries took two PCR steps, and the second step added a second sample barcode plus Illumina TruSeq adapters. Sequencing of libraries was performed on an Illumina NovaSeq with 2 x 150 bp paired-end reads. The original methods were these. Demultiplexing of reads and collapsing into UMI-guided consensus sequences were performed with migec v1.2.7. Using mixcr v2.1.11, UMI consensuses were aligned to TRA and TRB V and J templates and then assembled into clonotypes. A clonotype was counted as expanded or contracted only when both edgeR and NoisET called the clonotype significant, with the noise models trained on biological replicates. For edgeR calls, the cutoffs were a false discovery rate-adjusted p below 0.01 and a log2 fold-change threshold of 1. As an exploratory analysis of dynamics, max-normalized trajectories of the 1000 most abundant clonotypes were examined by PCA with hierarchical clustering. Each responding clone was given a CD4 or CD8 phenotype based on the CD4+ and CD8+ repertoires, which had been sequenced separately. In-frame beta chains were kept once TCRdb had trimmed the public reads at Q25 with fastp and called clones with MiXCR. Rows with a matching CDR3 protein are joined into one entry that keeps the most common DNA and genes. TCRdb's processing, not the authors', yielded these V and J calls. In this sample the table shows about 150,000 distinct CDR3 sequences, around 27% of which occur a single time. Clones ranked in the top ten supply approximately 25% of the sample.

The rearrangement combines TRBV7-6 with TRBJ2-5; a stretch of 7 junction bases matches TRBD1. This sequence was found in an adult woman who had mild COVID-19 (a few samples of this study predate the infection). The sample titles of this study are shuffled in the database, so cell type and time point are left out; the donor was told from shared clones. Sequenced material: PBMCs or a T cell subset sorted from them (not recorded which). The CDR3 protein: CASSPVPGQSKETQYF. The nucleotides are TGTGCCAGCAGCCCCGTACCGGGACAGTCTAAAGAGACCCAGTACTTC.